This T cell receptor beta chain was obtained from a study of T cells of healthy individuals. TCRdb passed the 5' RACE reads through MiXCR, listing each CDR3 protein once. The sample carries about 96,000 distinct CDR3 sequences, 15% to 20% recorded once. This TCR was sampled from a human donor in good health.

The DNA for the CDR3 is TGTGCCAGCAGCTCCCTAGGACGCAACTCACCCCTCCACTTT. Its protein is CASSSLGRNSPLHF. V gene TRBV7-3 combines with J gene TRBJ1-6; no clear D. V dropped 4 bases and J dropped 10 bases, with 14 bases sitting between them. CDR3 length: 14 residues. Germline V gives CDR1 SGHTA, CDR2 FQGTGA.